Listed here are 32 T cell receptor beta chains from one sample, sequenced in a study of cytomegalovirus exposure and HLA in healthy donors. PCR amplification relied on 60 Vbeta primers (plus 13 Jbeta primers). Produced via immunoSEQ multiplex PCR; TCRdb's table is partial and in-frame only. This sample has 150,000 to 190,000 clones, with 75% found just once. Source material: PBMCs. These receptors were collected from a man aged 18-30 years in good health and CMV-seronegative.

This chain joins TRBV6-5 and TRBJ2-7; the match to TRBD2 covers 7 bases. Germline loops: CDR1 MNHEY, CDR2 SVGAGI. The V segment lost 0 bases and the J segment 3 bases; nucleotides outside the gene matches: 8. The CDR3 totals 16 residues. DNA for the CDR3: TGTGCCAGCAGTTACTCTGTTCGGGGGAGGGACTACGAGCAGTACTTC. As protein: CASSYSVRGRDYEQYF.

Notes on this clone: One end of the junction is discordant with germline, which a read error may explain. V is TRBV7-9 and J is TRBJ2-5; D possibly corresponds to TRBD2 (5 bases). In germline, CDR1 is SEHNR, CDR2 FQNEAQ (reference sequence). CDR3 length: 15 residues. The CDR3 protein is CSSSLNPDYQETQYF. CDR3 coding DNA: TGTTCCAGCAGCCTAAACCCGGACTACCAAGAGACCCAGTACTTC.

This clone came up a few times. V and J are TRBV6-1 and TRBJ1-4; D remains ambiguous. The V gene's germline CDR1 is MNHNS and CDR2 SASEGT. The V and J ends lost 3 bases and 0 bases respectively, with 11 bases between them. The CDR3 contains 16 residues. CDR3 amino acids: CASSDPGSATNEKLFF. The CDR3 nucleotides are TGTGCCAGCAGTGACCCCGGGTCTGCAACTAATGAAAAACTGTTTTTT.

This clone occurred once. This sequence joins TRBV5-1 and TRBJ2-7, with 7 nucleotides matching TRBD2. The germline gives CDR1 SGHRS, CDR2 YFSETQ. The ends lost 0 bases at V and 12 bases at J; junction bases unmatched: 18. There are 16 residues in the CDR3. CDR3 DNA sequence: TGCGCCAGCAGCTTGGAAGCGGTGTCCGGCGGGAGCATAAGGTACTTC. It translates to CASSLEAVSGGSIRYF.

The V gene is TRBV29-1, the J gene TRBJ1-1; TRBD1 matches 7 bases. The CDR3 runs 13 residues. The germline V gene has CDR1 SQVTM and CDR2 ANQGSEA. With V trimmed by 3 bases and J by 3 bases, 4 bases remained unmatched. CDR3: CSVDPQGDTEAFF. In nucleotides, the CDR3 is TGCAGCGTTGACCCCCAGGGGGACACTGAAGCTTTCTTT.

The genes are TRBV2 and TRBJ1-3, with 7 bases fitting TRBD1. CDR1 is SNHLY, CDR2 FYNNEI, per germline. The J segment lost 0 bases and the V segment lost 7 bases, leaving 15 bases of the junction unmatched. This CDR3 is 18 amino acids long. The CDR3 sequence: CASTLQGGQIRSGNTIYF. As DNA, the CDR3 is TGTGCCAGCACCCTCCAGGGGGGACAAATCCGCTCTGGAAACACCATATATTTT.

The chain combines TRBV7-2 with TRBJ2-2, with D tentatively TRBD2 (6 bases). The V end was cut by 6 bases, the J end by 7 bases, with 6 bases between. The CDR3 consists of 11 residues. Germline V gene data show CDR1 as SGHTA and CDR2 as FQGNSA. DNA for the CDR3: TGTGCCAGCAGGCGGGGCGGGGAGCTGTTTTTT. Translated, it gives CASRRGGELFF.

The gene calls are TRBV14 and TRBJ2-6; 8 bases align to TRBD1. The V gene's germline CDR1 is SGHDN and CDR2 FVKESK. The CDR3 runs 17 residues. V dropped 4 bases and J dropped 1; count of bases not matched to a gene: 6. CDR3 DNA sequence: TGTGCCAGCAGCCTTGGACAGGGAAGATCTGGGGCCAACGTCCTGACTTTC. It specifies CASSLGQGRSGANVLTF.

The chain combines TRBV19 with TRBJ1-1, with 9 nucleotides matching TRBD1. CDR3 length: 16 amino acids. Per germline, CDR1 LNHDA and CDR2 SQIVND (reference sequence). The V segment lost 4 bases and the J segment 1 base; nucleotides outside the gene matches: 7. The CDR3 reads CASSTQTGGWNTEAFF. The CDR3 nucleotides are TGTGCCAGTAGTACGCAGACAGGGGGATGGAACACTGAAGCTTTCTTT.

The chain is built from TRBV7-9 and TRBJ2-1, with 14 bases matching TRBD2. The CDR3 consists of 14 residues. Germline lookup yields CDR1 SEHNR and CDR2 FQNEAQ (reference sequence). Unmatched junction bases numbered 4, after V lost 8 bases and J lost 7 bases. For the CDR3, the DNA is TGTGCCAGCGGACTAGCGGGAGGTTTTAATGAGCAGTTCTTC. Residues: CASGLAGGFNEQFF.

The chain is built from TRBV19 and TRBJ1-1, with 9 positions matching TRBD1. This CDR3 comprises 14 residues. J gave up 6 bases and V 5 bases, and 7 bases lay outside the gene matches. Per the germline V gene, CDR1 is LNHDA and CDR2 is SQIVND (reference sequence). CDR3 protein: CASSPGQGGAEAFF. As DNA, the CDR3 is TGTGCCAGTAGTCCGGGACAGGGAGGGGCTGAAGCTTTCTTT.

V and J are TRBV25-1 and TRBJ2-1; 10 nucleotides line up with TRBD2. Germline V gene sequence: CDR1 MGHDK, CDR2 SYGVNS. V lost 4 bases to trimming and J lost 8 bases; unmatched junction nucleotides: 14. This CDR3 has 17 residues. This CDR3 is CASSAPASGRAVYEQFF. As DNA, the CDR3 is TGTGCCAGCAGTGCCCCCGCGAGCGGGAGGGCCGTATATGAGCAGTTCTTC.

This chain connects TRBV2 to TRBJ2-7; TRBD1 aligns across 7 bases. V lost 11 bases, J lost 1 base, and 11 bases stayed unmatched. The CDR3 runs 14 residues. Germline assignment: CDR1 SNHLY and CDR2 FYNNEI. CDR3 nucleotide sequence: TGTGCCGCCCTAGGGGGCTCTTCATCCTACGAGCAGTACTTC. This encodes CAALGGSSSYEQYF. The whole variable domain, remainder taken from reference TRBV2 and TRBJ2-7, is EPEVTQTPSHQVTQMGQEVILRCVPISNHLYFYWYRQILGQKVEFLVSFYNNEISEKSEIFDDQFSVERPDGSNFTLKIRSTKLEDSAMYFCAALGGSSSYEQYFGPGTRLTVT.

The chain carries TRBV7-9 and TRBJ2-7; 9 nucleotides agree with TRBD1. V lost 5 bases and J lost 7; bases outside the gene matches: 9. Germline assignment: CDR1 SEHNR and CDR2 FQNEAQ (reference sequence). The CDR3 is made up of 14 amino acids. CDR3 residues: CASSLRGQGREQYF. CDR3 nucleotides: TGTGCCAGCAGCCTAAGAGGACAGGGGAGGGAGCAGTACTTC. Looking up the rest from reference TRBV7-9 and TRBJ2-7 gives the full variable domain: DTGVSQNPRHKITKRGQNVTFRCDPISEHNRLYWYRQTLGQGPEFLTYFQNEAQLEKSRLLSDRFSAERPKGSFSTLEIQRTEQGDSAMYLCASSLRGQGREQYFGPGTRLTVT.

This chain uses TRBV6-5 with TRBJ2-3; perhaps TRBD1 as D (5 bases). Germline CDR1 and CDR2: MNHEY and SVGAGI. The CDR3 runs to 15 residues. V was shortened by 4 bases and J by 5 bases, with 16 bases between the two germline ends. The CDR3 reads CASSLGVARRDTQYF. The CDR3 bases are TGTGCCAGCAGTTTAGGGGTTGCCCGGAGAGATACGCAGTATTTT.

V and J are TRBV5-1 and TRBJ2-5; 15 bases fit TRBD2. Germline V gene sequence: CDR1 SGHRS, CDR2 YFSETQ. This CDR3 region has 17 residues. The J segment lost 5 bases and the V segment lost 3 bases, leaving 8 bases of the junction unmatched. The DNA for the CDR3 is TGCGCCAGCAGCTCCTTGGGACTAGCGGGAGGTCGTGAGACCCAGTACTTC. Protein: CASSSLGLAGGRETQYF.

CDR3 loop: CTSSHHTRLPLETQYF. For the CDR3, the DNA is TGCACCAGCAGCCATCACACCCGACTACCGCTGGAGACCCAGTACTTC. V usage is TRBV1 and J usage is TRBJ2-5; the table's D gene call, TRBD2, was not cross checked with the DNA. TRBV1 represents a pseudogene. This CDR3 comprises 16 residues.

The chain recombines TRBV6-5 with TRBJ2-1, with D possibly TRBD2 on 5 matching bases. The CDR3 is made up of 13 amino acids. V was shortened by 2 bases and J by 7 bases, with 9 bases between the two germline ends. Looked up from germline, CDR1 is MNHEY and CDR2 is SVGAGI. The CDR3 region has the DNA TGTGCCAGCAGTTACGCGCTAGCTAATGAGCAGTTCTTC. Its translation is CASSYALANEQFF.

CDR3 amino acids: CASSYSGLERTEAFF. The CDR3, as DNA: TGTGCCAGCAGTTACTCCGGACTCGAGAGGACTGAAGCTTTCTTT. The chain recombines TRBV6-5 with TRBJ1-1; no definite D call. Trimming stripped 0 bases from V and 5 bases from J, with 13 bases between. Germline-derived CDR1 and CDR2 are MNHEY and SVGAGI. The CDR3 sequence is 15 residues long.

The J gene is TRBJ1-3, the V gene TRBV19, with TRBD1 matching 7 bases. Germline assignment: CDR1 LNHDA and CDR2 SQIVND (reference sequence). This CDR3 has 16 residues. V trimming: 6 bases; J trimming: 3 bases; junction bases outside the gene matches: 11. The CDR3 loop is CASRPDRWGNGNTIYF. As DNA, the CDR3 is TGTGCCAGTAGGCCGGACAGGTGGGGAAATGGAAACACCATATATTTT. Full variable domain (rest looked up from reference TRBV19 and TRBJ1-3): DGGITQSPKYLFRKEGQNVTLSCEQNLNHDAMYWYRQDPGQGLRLIYYSQIVNDFQKGDIAEGYSVSREKKESFPLTVTSAQKNPTAFYLCASRPDRWGNGNTIYFGEGSWLTVV.

This chain uses TRBV7-9 with TRBJ2-7; 8 bases fit TRBD1. In germline, CDR1 is SEHNR, CDR2 FQNEAQ (reference sequence). This CDR3 comprises 15 residues. The junction had 8 bases not matched to a gene; V was cut back by 5 bases and J by 2 bases. DNA for the CDR3: TGTGCCAGCAGCCCCCAGGGGGCAGAGACCTACGAGCAGTACTTC. It specifies CASSPQGAETYEQYF.

CDR3 nucleotides: TGTGCCAGTAGTCATAAACCGGGGTCCTACAATGAGCAGTTCTTC. It translates to CASSHKPGSYNEQFF. This sequence joins TRBV19 and TRBJ2-1; possible D gene TRBD2, 5 bases. This CDR3 contains 15 residues. V shed 5 bases and J shed 1 base, with 12 bases lying between them. In germline, CDR1 is LNHDA, CDR2 SQIVND (reference sequence). The full variable domain, with the rest looked up from reference TRBV19 and TRBJ2-1, is DGGITQSPKYLFRKEGQNVTLSCEQNLNHDAMYWYRQDPGQGLRLIYYSQIVNDFQKGDIAEGYSVSREKKESFPLTVTSAQKNPTAFYLCASSHKPGSYNEQFFGPGTRLTVL.

The rearrangement links TRBV11-2 to TRBJ2-7; the match to TRBD2 covers 9 bases. The germline gives CDR1 SGHAT, CDR2 FQNNGV. J gave up 1 base and V 7 bases, and 11 bases lay outside the gene matches. The CDR3 spans 16 residues. CDR3 sequence reads: CASTGRLAGVSYEQYF. Written as DNA, the CDR3 is TGTGCCAGCACCGGCCGTTTAGCGGGAGTTTCCTACGAGCAGTACTTC.

The chain carries TRBV18 and TRBJ2-7; 10 positions match TRBD1. The CDR3 is 14 amino acids. Germline V gene data show CDR1 as KGHSH and CDR2 as LQKENI. V was pared by 0 bases and J by 5 bases, with 1 base of the junction left unmatched. The chain's CDR3 is CASSPPGQGNEQYF. CDR3 nucleotide sequence: TGTGCCAGCTCACCACCGGGACAGGGGAACGAGCAGTACTTC.

In DNA form, the CDR3 reads TGTGCCAGCAGCAAAGCGGGCGAGGGAGATACGCAGTATTTT. Its translation is CASSKAGEGDTQYF. V is TRBV21-1 and J is TRBJ2-3; the table's D call, TRBD2, was not checked against the DNA. TRBV21-1 corresponds to a pseudogene. CDR3 size: 14 residues.

The chain couples TRBV11-2 to TRBJ1-2; TRBD1 might be the D (6 bases). The CDR3 runs 17 residues. Trimming took off 4 bases at V and 4 bases at J, with 22 bases between the two ends. Germline assignment: CDR1 SGHAT and CDR2 FQNNGV. The CDR3 region is CASSSLRGGARSYGYTF. In nucleotides, the CDR3 is TGTGCCAGCAGCTCTCTCCGTGGGGGGGCCCGGAGCTATGGCTACACCTTC.

Comment on this clone: Other DNA sequences within the sample encode an identical CDR3. The gene calls are TRBV4-3 and TRBJ2-1; TRBD2 aligns across 8 bases. V was clipped by 0 bases and J by 3 bases; unmatched bases: 4. This CDR3 spans 16 amino acids. The V gene's germline CDR1 is LGHNA and CDR2 YSLEER. As DNA, the CDR3 is TGCGCCAGCAGCCAAGAAACTAGCGGAGGCTACAATGAGCAGTTCTTC. Encoded protein: CASSQETSGGYNEQFF.

This clone was recorded a few times. The rearrangement joins TRBV10-3 to TRBJ1-3; D is possibly TRBD1 (5 bases). The CDR3 sequence is 13 residues long. Germline CDR1 is ENHRY and CDR2 is SYGVKD. The V end lost 8 bases, the J end lost 0 bases, and 8 bases lay between the germline ends. CDR3 DNA: TGTGCCATCTCCGACAGCTCTGGAAACACCATATATTTT. It encodes CAISDSSGNTIYF.

The chain couples TRBV6-4 to TRBJ1-1; no clear D. V lost 0 bases to trimming and J lost 6 bases, with 11 bases between them. Germline loops: CDR1 MRHNA, CDR2 SNTAGT. The CDR3 sequence is 14 residues long. The CDR3 region is CASSDSMEGAEAFF. Written as DNA, the CDR3 is TGTGCCAGCAGTGACTCGATGGAGGGCGCTGAAGCTTTCTTT.

The chain carries TRBV27 and TRBJ2-7; weak D call: TRBD1 (6 bases). The CDR3 contains 15 residues. Per germline, CDR1 MNHEY and CDR2 SMNVEV (reference sequence). Between the trimmed V and J ends, which lost 0 bases and 2 bases, there was a span of 11 bases. The CDR3 sequence is CASSLSIQGPYEQYF. In DNA, the CDR3 is TGTGCCAGCAGTTTATCTATACAGGGACCCTACGAGCAGTACTTC.

This chain links TRBV5-8 with TRBJ1-5, with D maybe TRBD1 (6 bases). Germline values: CDR1 SGHTS, CDR2 YDEGEE. Trimming took 5 bases from V and 4 from J, leaving 10 bases between them. This CDR3 contains 13 residues. The CDR3 region has the DNA TGTGCCAGCAGTACAGGGTGGAATCAGCCCCAGCATTTT. Translated, it gives CASSTGWNQPQHF. Based on the CDR3 plus reference TRBV5-8 and TRBJ1-5, the full variable domain is EAGVTQSPTHLIKTRGQQATLRCSPISGHTSVYWYQQALGLGLQFLLWYDEGEERNRGNFPPRFSGRQFPNYSSELNVNALELEDSALYLCASSTGWNQPQHFGDGTRLSIL.

CDR3 in amino acids: CASWEYTGELFF. The CDR3 DNA reads as TGTGCCAGTTGGGAGTACACCGGGGAGCTGTTTTTT. V and J are TRBV6-5 and TRBJ2-2, with D perhaps matching TRBD2 (5 bases). Between the trimmed V and J ends, which lost 9 bases and 3 bases, there was a span of 8 bases. This CDR3 is 12 amino acids long. CDR1 is MNHEY and CDR2 is SVGAGI in the germline V gene.